The rows below give T cell receptor beta chains drawn from one sample of a study of blood T cell repertoires in COVID-19. Here immunoSEQ multiplex PCR was the method, and the copy in TCRdb shows in-frame clones only, minus some. The top ten hold roughly 7.2% of the sample, which has about 360,000 clones, around 88% seen once. Specimen: peripheral blood. These receptors all stem from a woman in her sixties with COVID-19, enrolled during active disease. Each CDR3 is given with its conserved first and last residue. A D gene is named only where the DNA matches it firmly. Part of the rows lack a size; the others show once, few, many or a class for expanded clones.

NA,TRBJ1-2,NA,TRBV18,TGTGCCAGCTCACCACCGGTGACAAACTATGGCTACACCTTC,CASSPPVTNYGYTF
NA,TRBJ1-3,NA,TRBV13,TGTGCCAGCAGCTTAGCAGGGCCTGGAAACACCATATATTTT,CASSLAGPGNTIYF
NA,TRBJ1-1,NA,TRBV6-2/TRBV6-3,TGTGCCAGCAGTTATTCAGGGATCGACACTGAAGCTTTCTTT,CASSYSGIDTEAFF
TRBD1,TRBJ2-5,NA,TRBV19,TGTGCCAGTAGTAATGGACAGGGCCTTCAGACCCAGTACTTC,CASSNGQGLQTQYF
NA,TRBJ1-3,few,TRBV30,TGTGCCTGGAGTTTTAATGGAAACACCATATATTTT,CAWSFNGNTIYF
NA,TRBJ1-6,once,TRBV5-6,TGTGCCAGCAGCTTTCAGGGGCTCTATAATTCACCCCTCCACTTT,CASSFQGLYNSPLHF
NA,TRBJ1-4,NA,TRBV4-1,TGCGCCAGCAGCCCGCGGCAGTTTAGTGAAAAACTGTTTTTT,CASSPRQFSEKLFF
TRBD1,TRBJ1-6,NA,TRBV25-1,TGTGCCAGCACCGACAGGGTAAATTCACCCCTCCACTTT,CASTDRVNSPLHF
TRBD1,TRBJ1-1,NA,TRBV4-3,TGCGCCAGCATACCTACTCCGGGACAGGGAGCCGAATACCAAGCTTTCTTT,CASIPTPGQGAEYQAFF
NA,TRBJ1-3,NA,TRBV2,TGTGCCAGCATCCTAGGGGGGGCTGACTCTGGAAACACCATATATTTT,CASILGGADSGNTIYF
NA,TRBJ1-1,NA,TRBV5-4,TGTGCCAGCAGCCTGGGACCGGGGAACACTGAAGCTTTCTTT,CASSLGPGNTEAFF
NA,TRBJ1-5,NA,TRBV12-3/TRBV12-4,TGTGCCAGCAGTTTTACCCGCAGTCAGCCCCAGCATTTT,CASSFTRSQPQHF
NA,TRBJ2-7,few,TRBV7-9,TGTGCCAGCAGCCCAAGCCATACCCACTACGAGCAGTACTTC,CASSPSHTHYEQYF
NA,TRBJ1-6,NA,TRBV27,TGTGCCAGCAGCCAAATGGAGGGAAGGAATTCACCCCTCCACTTT,CASSQMEGRNSPLHF
TRBD1,TRBJ1-3,few,TRBV5-1,TGCGCCAGCACCTTGGACAGGATCGGAAACACCATATATTTT,CASTLDRIGNTIYF
NA,TRBJ2-1,NA,TRBV3-1/TRBV3-2,TGTGCCAGCGTCCGAGGGGGAGGGGCCAATGAGCAGTTCTTC,CASVRGGGANEQFF
TRBD1,TRBJ1-1,NA,TRBV5-1,TGCGCCAGCACCTACCGACAGGGGTTTGAAGCTTTCTTT,CASTYRQGFEAFF
TRBD2,TRBJ2-1,NA,TRBV11-3,TGTGCCAGCAGGGGCGGGGGGGCCCTACATGAGCAGTTCTTC,CASRGGGALHEQFF
NA,TRBJ1-1,NA,TRBV5-1,TGCGCCAGCAGCTTGTCAGGGTTCATAGGCACTGAAGCTTTCTTT,CASSLSGFIGTEAFF
NA,TRBJ1-4,NA,TRBV5-1,TGCGCCAGCAGCTTCGATCCGCCAGGGAGGAGTGAAAAACTGTTTTTT,CASSFDPPGRSEKLFF
NA,TRBJ2-2,NA,TRBV4-2,TGTGCCAGCAGGCCGCTGCACAGTACCTCCACCGGGGAGCTGTTTTTT,CASRPLHSTSTGELFF
NA,TRBJ2-2,NA,TRBV5-4,TGTGCCAGCAGCTTGGCAGGATCGGACGGGGAGCTGTTTTTT,CASSLAGSDGELFF
TRBD2,TRBJ2-1,NA,TRBV15,TGTGCCACCAGCAGGGGTGGCAGGGGAACTAGCGGGCAATACAATGAGCAGTTCTTC,CATSRGGRGTSGQYNEQFF
NA,TRBJ1-6,NA,TRBV9,TGTGCCAGCAGCGTAGACCAGGAAGATTCACCCCTCCACTTT,CASSVDQEDSPLHF
TRBD1,TRBJ1-2,few,TRBV19,TGTGCCAGTGGACAGGGGGCGAGGGGCTACACCTTC,CASGQGARGYTF
TRBD2,TRBJ2-5,NA,TRBV11-3,TGTGCCAGCAGTCTTCCGGGGAGGGGAGAGACCCAGTACTTC,CASSLPGRGETQYF
TRBD1,TRBJ2-5,NA,TRBV6-6,TGTGCCAGCAGTACGCCCCGGGACAGGGTGACTCAGACCCAGTACTTC,CASSTPRDRVTQTQYF
NA,TRBJ2-6,NA,TRBV5-1,TGCGCCAGCAGCTTGGCGGTCTCTGGGGCCAACGTCCTGACTTTC,CASSLAVSGANVLTF
TRBD1,TRBJ2-7,NA,TRBV19,TGTGCCAGTAGTACCCGGACAGGGTTCTACGAGCAGTACTTC,CASSTRTGFYEQYF
NA,TRBJ1-4,once,TRBV7-9,TGTGCCAGCAGCTTAGACGGCGTCTCGGGAGAAAAACTGTTTTTT,CASSLDGVSGEKLFF
NA,TRBJ1-6,few,TRBV6-5,TGTGCCAGCAGTCCTGACAGGATCAATTCACCCCTCCACTTT,CASSPDRINSPLHF
NA,TRBJ2-1,once,TRBV7-2,TGTGCCAGCAGCTTAGACAGGGATTCTGAGCAGTTCTTC,CASSLDRDSEQFF
NA,TRBJ2-7,NA,TRBV30,TGTGCCTGGAAGGTCGGTGTGGAGGAGCAGTACTTC,CAWKVGVEEQYF
TRBD1,TRBJ1-2,NA,TRBV6-2/TRBV6-3,TGTGCCAGCAGTTACTCGTACCCTATAACAGGGGGCATTGGCTACACCTTC,CASSYSYPITGGIGYTF
TRBD2,TRBJ2-5,NA,TRBV7-8,TGTGCCAGCAGCCCCGGGCAGGCTAGCGGCCAAGAGACCCAGTACTTC,CASSPGQASGQETQYF
NA,TRBJ1-6,few,TRBV7-2,TGTGCCAGCAGCTTGCGGGTAGGGCCCCTCCACTTT,CASSLRVGPLHF
NA,TRBJ1-1,NA,TRBV9,TGTGCCAGCAGCCCGCAGATGAACACTGAAGCTTTCTTT,CASSPQMNTEAFF
TRBD1,TRBJ1-2,NA,TRBV6-5,TGTGCCAGCAGGCCCGGGACAGGGATTAACTATGGCTACACCTTC,CASRPGTGINYGYTF
NA,TRBJ1-3,NA,TRBV19,TGTGCCAGTGGCCGAGGGCAGGGGAGCTCTGGAAACACCATATATTTT,CASGRGQGSSGNTIYF
NA,TRBJ2-7,NA,TRBV25-1,TGTGCCAGCAGTGAATGGCAGGGTGACGAGCAGTACTTC,CASSEWQGDEQYF
NA,TRBJ1-1,NA,TRBV5-4,TGTGCCAGCAGCTTTGGACACGCTACTGAAGCTTTCTTT,CASSFGHATEAFF
TRBD1,TRBJ2-7,NA,TRBV10-3,TGTGCCATCAGTCCTACAGGGGGCTCCTACGAGCAGTACTTC,CAISPTGGSYEQYF
TRBD1,TRBJ1-1,NA,TRBV9,TGTGCCAGCAGCACGGGGGACAGGGGGCCCTCGGGAGCTTTCTTT,CASSTGDRGPSGAFF